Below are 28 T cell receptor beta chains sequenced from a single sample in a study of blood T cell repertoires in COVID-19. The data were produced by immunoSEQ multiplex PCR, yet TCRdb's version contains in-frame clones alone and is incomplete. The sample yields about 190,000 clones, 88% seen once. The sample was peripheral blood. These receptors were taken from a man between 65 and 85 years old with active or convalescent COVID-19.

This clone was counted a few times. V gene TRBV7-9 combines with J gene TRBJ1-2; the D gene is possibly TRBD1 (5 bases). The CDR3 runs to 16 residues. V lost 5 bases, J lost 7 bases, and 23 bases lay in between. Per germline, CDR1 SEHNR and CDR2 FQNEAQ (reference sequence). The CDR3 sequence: CASSPPSIRALAGYTF. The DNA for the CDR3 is TGTGCCAGCAGCCCACCATCCATCAGGGCGCTCGCTGGCTACACCTTC.

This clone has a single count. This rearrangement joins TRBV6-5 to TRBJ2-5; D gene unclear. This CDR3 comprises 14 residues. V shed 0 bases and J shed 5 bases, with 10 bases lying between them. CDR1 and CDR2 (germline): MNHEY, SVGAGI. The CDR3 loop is CASSYSTLVETQYF. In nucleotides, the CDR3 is TGTGCCAGCAGTTACTCGACTTTGGTGGAGACCCAGTACTTC.

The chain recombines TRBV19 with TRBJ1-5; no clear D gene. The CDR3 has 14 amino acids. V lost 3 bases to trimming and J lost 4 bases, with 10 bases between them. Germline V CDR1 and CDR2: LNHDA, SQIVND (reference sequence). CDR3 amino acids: CASSIGLGNQPQHF. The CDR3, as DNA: TGTGCCAGTAGTATCGGGTTGGGTAATCAGCCCCAGCATTTT.

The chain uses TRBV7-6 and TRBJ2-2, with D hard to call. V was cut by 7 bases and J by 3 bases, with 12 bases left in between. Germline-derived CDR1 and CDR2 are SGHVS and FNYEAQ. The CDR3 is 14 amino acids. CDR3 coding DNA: TGTGCCAGCACCCAACGGTCCCACACCGGGGAGCTGTTTTTT. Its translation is CASTQRSHTGELFF.

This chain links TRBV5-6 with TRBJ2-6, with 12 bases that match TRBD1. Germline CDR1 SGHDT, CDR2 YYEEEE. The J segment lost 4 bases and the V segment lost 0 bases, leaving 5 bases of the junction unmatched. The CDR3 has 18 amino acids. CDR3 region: CASSLAGTGGFGANVLTF. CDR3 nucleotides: TGTGCCAGCAGCTTGGCAGGGACAGGGGGCTTCGGGGCCAACGTCCTGACTTTC.

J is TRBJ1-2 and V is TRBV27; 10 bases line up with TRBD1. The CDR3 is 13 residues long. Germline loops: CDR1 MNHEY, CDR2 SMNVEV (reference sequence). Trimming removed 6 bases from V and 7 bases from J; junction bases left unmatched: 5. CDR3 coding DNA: TGTGCCAGCAGCCCCGGGACAGGGGTTGGCTACACCTTC. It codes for CASSPGTGVGYTF.

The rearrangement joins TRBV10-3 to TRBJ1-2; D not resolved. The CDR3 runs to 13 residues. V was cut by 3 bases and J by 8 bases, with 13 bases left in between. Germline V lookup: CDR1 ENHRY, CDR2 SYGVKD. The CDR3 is CAISEGLTGGYTF. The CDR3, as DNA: TGTGCCATCAGTGAAGGTCTTACGGGGGGCTACACCTTC.

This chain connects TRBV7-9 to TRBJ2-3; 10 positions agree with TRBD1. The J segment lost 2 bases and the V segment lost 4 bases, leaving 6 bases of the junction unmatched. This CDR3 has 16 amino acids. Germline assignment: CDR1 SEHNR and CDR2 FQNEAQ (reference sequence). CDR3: CASSSGTGENTDTQYF. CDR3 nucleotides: TGTGCCAGCAGCTCCGGGACAGGGGAGAACACAGATACGCAGTATTTT.

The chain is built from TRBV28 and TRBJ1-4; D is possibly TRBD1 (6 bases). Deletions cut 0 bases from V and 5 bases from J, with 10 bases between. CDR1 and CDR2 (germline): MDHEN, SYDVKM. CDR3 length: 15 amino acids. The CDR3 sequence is CASSLWQRGNEKLFF. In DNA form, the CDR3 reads TGTGCCAGCAGTTTATGGCAAAGGGGGAATGAAAAACTGTTTTTT.

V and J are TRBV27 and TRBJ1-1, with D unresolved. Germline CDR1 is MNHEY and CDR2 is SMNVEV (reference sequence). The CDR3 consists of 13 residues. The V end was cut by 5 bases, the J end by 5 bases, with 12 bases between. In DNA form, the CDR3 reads TGTGCCAGCAGTCGAGCGGTTTCGACTGAAGCTTTCTTT. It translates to CASSRAVSTEAFF.

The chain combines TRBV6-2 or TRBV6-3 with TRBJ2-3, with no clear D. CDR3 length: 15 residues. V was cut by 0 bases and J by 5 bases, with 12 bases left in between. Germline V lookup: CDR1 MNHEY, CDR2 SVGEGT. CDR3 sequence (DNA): TGTGCCAGCAGTTACTCGGCAACAGATCTAGATACGCAGTATTTT. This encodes CASSYSATDLDTQYF.

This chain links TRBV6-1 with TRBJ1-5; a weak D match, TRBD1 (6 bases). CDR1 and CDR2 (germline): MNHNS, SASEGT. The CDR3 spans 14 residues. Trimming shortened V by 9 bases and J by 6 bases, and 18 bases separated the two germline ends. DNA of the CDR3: TGTGCCAGTACTCTTGGGGGCGCTGGTCAGCCCCAGCATTTT. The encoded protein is CASTLGGAGQPQHF.

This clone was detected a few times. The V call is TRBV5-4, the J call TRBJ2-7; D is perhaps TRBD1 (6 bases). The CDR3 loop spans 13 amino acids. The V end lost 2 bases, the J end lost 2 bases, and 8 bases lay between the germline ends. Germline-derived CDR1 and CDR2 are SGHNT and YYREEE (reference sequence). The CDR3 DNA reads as TGTGCCAGCAGCTTTGGGGGCGCCTACGAGCAGTACTTC. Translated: CASSFGGAYEQYF. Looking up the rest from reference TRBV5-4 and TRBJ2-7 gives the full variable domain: ETGVTQSPTHLIKTRGQQVTLRCSSQSGHNTVSWYQQALGQGPQFIFQYYREEENGRGNFPPRFSGLQFPNYSSELNVNALELDDSALYLCASSFGGAYEQYFGPGTRLTVT.

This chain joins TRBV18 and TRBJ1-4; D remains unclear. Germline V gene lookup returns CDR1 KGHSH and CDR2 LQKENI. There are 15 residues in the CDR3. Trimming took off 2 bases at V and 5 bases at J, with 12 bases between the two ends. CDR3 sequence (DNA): TGTGCCAGCTCACCATTCCCAGGCCTCAATGAAAAACTGTTTTTT. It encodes CASSPFPGLNEKLFF.

The CDR3 here is CASSPRTAYGYTF. The CDR3 nucleotides are TGTGCCAGCAGCCCGAGGACAGCCTATGGCTACACCTTC. J is TRBJ1-2 and V is TRBV7-8; TRBD1 might be the D (6 bases). This CDR3 is built from 13 residues. V was cut by 5 bases and J by 4 bases, with 11 bases left in between. CDR1 SGHVS and CDR2 FQNEAQ come from the germline V gene.

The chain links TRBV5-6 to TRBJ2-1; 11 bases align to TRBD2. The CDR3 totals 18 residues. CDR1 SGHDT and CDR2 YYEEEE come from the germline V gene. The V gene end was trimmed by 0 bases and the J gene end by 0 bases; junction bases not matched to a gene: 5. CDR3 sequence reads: CASSLGLAGGISYNEQFF. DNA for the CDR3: TGTGCCAGCAGCTTGGGTCTAGCGGGGGGCATCTCCTACAATGAGCAGTTCTTC.

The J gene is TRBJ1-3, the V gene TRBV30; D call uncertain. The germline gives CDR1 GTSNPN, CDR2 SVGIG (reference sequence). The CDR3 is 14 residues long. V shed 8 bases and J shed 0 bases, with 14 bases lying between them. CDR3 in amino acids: CAQGGVFSGNTIYF. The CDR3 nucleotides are TGTGCCCAAGGAGGCGTTTTCTCTGGAAACACCATATATTTT.

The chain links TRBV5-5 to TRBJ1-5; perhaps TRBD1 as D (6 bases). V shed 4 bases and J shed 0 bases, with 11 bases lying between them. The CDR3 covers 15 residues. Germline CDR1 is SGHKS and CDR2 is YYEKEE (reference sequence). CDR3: CASSPKQGSNQPQHF. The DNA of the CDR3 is TGTGCCAGCAGCCCGAAACAGGGTAGCAATCAGCCCCAGCATTTT.

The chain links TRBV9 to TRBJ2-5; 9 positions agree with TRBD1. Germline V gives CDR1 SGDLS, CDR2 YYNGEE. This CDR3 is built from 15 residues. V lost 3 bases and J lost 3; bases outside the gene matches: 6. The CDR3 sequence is CASSGTGVGKETQYF. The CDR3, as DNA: TGTGCCAGCAGCGGGACAGGGGTAGGGAAAGAGACCCAGTACTTC.

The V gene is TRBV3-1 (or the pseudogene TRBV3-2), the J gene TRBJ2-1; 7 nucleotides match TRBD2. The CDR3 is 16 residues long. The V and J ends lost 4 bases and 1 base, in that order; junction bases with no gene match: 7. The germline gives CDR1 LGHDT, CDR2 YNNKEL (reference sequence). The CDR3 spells CASSPGSGISYNEQFF. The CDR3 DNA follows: TGTGCCAGCAGCCCAGGAAGCGGGATATCCTACAATGAGCAGTTCTTC.

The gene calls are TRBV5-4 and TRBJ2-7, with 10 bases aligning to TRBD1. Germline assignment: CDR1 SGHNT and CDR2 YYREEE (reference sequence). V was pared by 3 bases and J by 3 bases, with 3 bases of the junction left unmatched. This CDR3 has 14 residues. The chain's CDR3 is CASSSGTGDYEQYF. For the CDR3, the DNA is TGTGCCAGCAGCTCCGGGACAGGGGACTACGAGCAGTACTTC. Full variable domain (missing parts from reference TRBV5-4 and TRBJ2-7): ETGVTQSPTHLIKTRGQQVTLRCSSQSGHNTVSWYQQALGQGPQFIFQYYREEENGRGNFPPRFSGLQFPNYSSELNVNALELDDSALYLCASSSGTGDYEQYFGPGTRLTVT.

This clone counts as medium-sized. The CDR3 sequence: CASSDSASGEQFF. The DNA for the CDR3 is TGTGCCAGCAGTGACTCGGCTAGCGGAGAGCAGTTCTTC. The chain has TRBV6-4 and TRBJ2-1; 7 bases align to TRBD2. V shed 0 bases, J shed 10 bases, and the junction held 3 bases outside the gene matches. The CDR3 covers 13 residues. Germline V gene lookup returns CDR1 MRHNA and CDR2 SNTAGT.

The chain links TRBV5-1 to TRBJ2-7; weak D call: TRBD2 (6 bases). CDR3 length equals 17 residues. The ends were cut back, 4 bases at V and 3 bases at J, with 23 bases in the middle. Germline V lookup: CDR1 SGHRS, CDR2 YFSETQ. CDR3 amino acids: CASSDGSAGTQGYEQYF. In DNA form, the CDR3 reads TGCGCCAGCAGCGATGGATCGGCGGGGACCCAAGGCTACGAGCAGTACTTC.

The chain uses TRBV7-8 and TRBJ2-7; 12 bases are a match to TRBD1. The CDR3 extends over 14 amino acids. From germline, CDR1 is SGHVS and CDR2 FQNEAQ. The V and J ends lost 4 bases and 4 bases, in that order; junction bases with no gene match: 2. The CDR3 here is CASSWGQGAYEQYF. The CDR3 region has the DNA TGTGCCAGCAGCTGGGGACAGGGGGCGTACGAGCAGTACTTC.

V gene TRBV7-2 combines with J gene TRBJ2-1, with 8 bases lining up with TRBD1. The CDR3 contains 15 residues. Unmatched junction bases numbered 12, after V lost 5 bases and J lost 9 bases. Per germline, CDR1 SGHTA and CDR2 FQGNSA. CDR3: CASSTGHPGQGEQFF. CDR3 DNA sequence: TGTGCCAGCAGCACCGGGCACCCCGGACAGGGTGAGCAGTTCTTC.

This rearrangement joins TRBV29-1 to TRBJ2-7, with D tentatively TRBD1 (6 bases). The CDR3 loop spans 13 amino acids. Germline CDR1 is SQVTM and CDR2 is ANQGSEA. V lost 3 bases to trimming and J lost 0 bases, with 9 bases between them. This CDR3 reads CSVEAGDSYEQYF. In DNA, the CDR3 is TGCAGCGTTGAGGCAGGGGACTCCTACGAGCAGTACTTC.

The CDR3 bases are TGTGCCTGGAGTTCGCGACAGCGGGGCAATCAGCCCCAGCATTTT. This translates into CAWSSRQRGNQPQHF. The genes are TRBV30 and TRBJ1-5; possible D gene TRBD1, 5 bases. The V and J ends lost 2 bases and 2 bases respectively, with 13 bases between them. Germline V lookup: CDR1 GTSNPN, CDR2 SVGIG (reference sequence). CDR3 size: 15 residues.

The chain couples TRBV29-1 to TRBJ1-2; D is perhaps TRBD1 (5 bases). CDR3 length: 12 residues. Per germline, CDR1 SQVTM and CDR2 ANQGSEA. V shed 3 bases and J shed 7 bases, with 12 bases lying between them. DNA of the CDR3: TGCAGCGTTGATTCAGGGTTAGTTGGCTACACCTTC. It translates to CSVDSGLVGYTF.